One sample yielded the 11 T cell receptor beta chains listed below, sequenced in a study of blood T cell repertoires in COVID-19. Profiling relied on immunoSEQ multiplex PCR, and the TCRdb table lists in-frame clones only, not all of them. The data show roughly 130,000 clones, more than 70% seen once. Sample: PBMCs or T cells enriched from blood (not recorded which). The source is a man between 40 and 49 years old with acute COVID-19.

The chain employs TRBV4-1 and TRBJ2-7; 10 positions match TRBD2. CDR1 is MGHRA and CDR2 is YSYEKL in the germline V gene. This CDR3 is 16 amino acids long. Unmatched junction bases numbered 2, after V lost 0 bases and J lost 0 bases. The CDR3 spells CASSQDSSGSSYEQYF. The CDR3 coding sequence is TGCGCCAGCAGCCAAGACTCTAGCGGGAGCTCCTACGAGCAGTACTTC.

The chain has TRBV4-1 and TRBJ2-1, with TRBD1 matching 10 bases. CDR3 size: 15 residues. V shed 4 bases, J shed 7 bases, and the junction held 7 bases outside the gene matches. The germline V gene has CDR1 MGHRA and CDR2 YSYEKL. The CDR3 DNA is TGCGCCAGCAGCCGACAGGGACAGGGGAATAATGAGCAGTTCTTC. Its translation: CASSRQGQGNNEQFF.

The V and J genes are TRBV9 and TRBJ2-1, with a weak D call TRBD1 (6 bases). The V end lost 4 bases, the J end lost 6 bases, and 17 bases lay between the germline ends. The CDR3 totals 15 residues. Germline CDR1 reads SGDLS; CDR2 reads YYNGEE. The CDR3 DNA reads as TGTGCCAGCAGCCCTTTACTCTGGGGGCGCAATGAGCAGTTCTTC. It encodes CASSPLLWGRNEQFF. Drawing the rest from reference TRBV9 and TRBJ2-1, the complete variable domain is DSGVTQTPKHLITATGQRVTLRCSPRSGDLSVYWYQQSLDQGLQFLIQYYNGEERAKGNILERFSAQQFPDLHSELNLSSLELGDSALYFCASSPLLWGRNEQFFGPGTRLTVL.

This CDR3 is CASSKSDRGPTTNEKLFF. For the CDR3, the DNA is TGTGCCAGCAGCAAATCGGACAGGGGCCCGACAACTAATGAAAAACTGTTTTTT. The chain joins TRBV9 to TRBJ1-4; 9 bases map to TRBD1. Trimming at V came to 4 bases and at J to 0 bases, leaving 10 bases not matched to a gene. CDR3 length: 18 residues. The V gene's germline CDR1 is SGDLS and CDR2 YYNGEE.

This rearrangement joins TRBV10-3 to TRBJ2-5; 13 nucleotides line up with TRBD2. Unmatched junction bases numbered 7, after V lost 10 bases and J lost 2 bases. CDR1 is ENHRY, CDR2 SYGVKD, per germline. The CDR3 has 15 amino acids. CDR3 nucleotide sequence: TGTGCCACCCTAGGGACTAGCGGGAATCAAGAGACCCAGTACTTC. This translates into CATLGTSGNQETQYF.

This chain joins TRBV13 and TRBJ1-2; TRBD1 agrees at 9 bases. J lost 4 bases, V lost 5 bases, and 14 bases had no gene match. The germline V gene has CDR1 PRHDT and CDR2 FYEKMQ (reference sequence). The CDR3 is 17 amino acids. CDR3 region: CASSRIITGGLSYGYTF. The DNA of the CDR3 is TGTGCCAGCAGCCGAATAATTACAGGGGGCCTTTCCTATGGCTACACCTTC. The whole variable domain, remainder taken from reference TRBV13 and TRBJ1-2, is AAGVIQSPRHLIKEKRETATLKCYPIPRHDTVYWYQQGPGQDPQFLISFYEKMQSDKGSIPDRFSAQQFSDYHSELNMSSLELGDSALYFCASSRIITGGLSYGYTFGSGTRLTVV.

The chain recombines TRBV27 with TRBJ2-3, with D possibly TRBD1 on 5 matching bases. There are 12 residues in the CDR3. Trimming took 7 bases from V and 3 from J, leaving 8 bases between them. Germline CDR1 is MNHEY and CDR2 is SMNVEV (reference sequence). CDR3 sequence: CASTDRTDTQYF. For the CDR3, the DNA is TGTGCCAGCACCGACAGAACAGATACGCAGTATTTT.

V and J are TRBV10-3 and TRBJ2-1; D might be TRBD2 (5 bases). CDR3 length equals 15 residues. The ends were cut back, 1 base at V and 7 bases at J, with 14 bases in the middle. The germline gives CDR1 ENHRY, CDR2 SYGVKD. The CDR3 bases are TGTGCCATCAGTGAGTTTCTAGCCGATTCGAATGAGCAGTTCTTC. Translation: CAISEFLADSNEQFF.

The chain is built from TRBV7-2 and TRBJ2-7; 8 nucleotides align to TRBD2. CDR3 length: 15 amino acids. CDR1 and CDR2 from the germline V gene are SGHTA and FQGNSA. V gave up 5 bases and J gave up 5 bases; unmatched junction bases: 11. The CDR3 protein is CASSLGTSEKNEQYF. Here the CDR3 DNA reads TGTGCCAGCAGCCTCGGGACTAGTGAAAAAAACGAGCAGTACTTC.

The chain combines TRBV29-1 with TRBJ2-2; TRBD2 might be the D (7 bases). Trimming removed 3 bases at V and 3 bases at J, with 11 bases between. CDR1 and CDR2 from the germline V gene are SQVTM and ANQGSEA. This CDR3 has 14 residues. The CDR3 coding sequence is TGCAGCGTTGACGGGGGGCTGGACACCGGGGAGCTGTTTTTT. Translated: CSVDGGLDTGELFF.

This chain links TRBV5-6 with TRBJ1-1, with TRBD1 as a possible D gene (5 bases). V was pared by 3 bases and J by 6 bases, with 24 bases between. The CDR3 is 17 amino acids. Germline CDR1 reads SGHDT; CDR2 reads YYEEEE. In DNA form, the CDR3 reads TGTGCCAGCAGCTGGAAACTCAGGGAACCCCAGAGATCTGAAGCTTTCTTT. Encoded protein: CASSWKLREPQRSEAFF.